This T cell receptor (beta chain) was retrieved from a study of blood T cell repertoires in COVID-19 (dated by TCRdb to about 2020). The study in broad terms: Samples from collaborators originated in the United States, Italy and Spain and spanned both the acute and convalescent phases of COVID-19. The prospective study material was composed of cDNA or gDNA derived from T cells, B-cell-depleted T cells, or PBMCs. Subjects who had been exposed to COVID-19, were actively infected with it, or had recovered from it provided the deeply sampled blood TCRbeta repertoires that made up the dataset. The repertoires were released in a freely available public database intended as a resource for research on the immune response to SARS-CoV-2. Samples came from the ongoing ImmuneRACE study (first 160 participants) plus 1,254 subjects from 6 global collaborators. A de-identified subject ID, COVID-19 status, age in years and sex were almost always included in the sample metadata. Where available, HLA class I and class II types were taken from metadata supplied by the sample provider and were not determined by assay-based typing.

This clone was seen only a few times. Its antigen remains unidentified. Base-call qualities are not available, and no considerably larger clone is one nucleotide away. TCRbeta CDR3 regions were amplified from genomic DNA by means of the immunoSEQ Assay, a bias-controlled multiplex PCR. On the study's bioinformatics: Within the assay, amplification of reference gene primers was used to estimate how many nucleated cells each sample contained. To quantify the absolute abundance of each unique TCRbeta CDR3 rearrangement, sequence reads were collapsed and filtered. Productive Simpson clonality was computed per sample as the square root of Simpson's diversity index over productive rearrangements. Held by TCRdb, this immuneACCESS table contains in-frame sequences only and omits some clones. Under half of the omission traces to an unresolved V gene where checked; the cause of the rest is unknown. That table supplies the V and J calls and clone size; D and trimming were determined from the DNA. The sample table lists about 250,000 clones, more than 70% of them with a count of one. Jointly, the top ten make up roughly 8.7% of the sample.

Broad study findings and their caveats: The quantity of clinical and demographic metadata differed by source and by participant and was supplied without curation.

Unmatched junction bases come to 9, with V trimmed by 6 bases and J by 7 bases. The CDR3 sequence holds 15 residues, the cysteine and phenylalanine included. The read is trimmed to its CDR3 DNA, 45 bases read in frame from base 1. CDR1 and CDR2 are drawn from the germline V gene: SGHRS, YFSETQ. Each collaborating institution followed its own protocols to collect whole blood in K2EDTA tubes. For TCRbeta analysis, collaborators shipped samples in one of three forms: frozen whole blood, isolated PBMCs, or DNA extracted from either of those sample types. The chain couples TRBV5-1 to TRBJ2-1; 11 middle bases align to TRBD2. The sample consisted of peripheral blood. This clonotype originated in a man aged 35-49 years with active or convalescent COVID-19. The sequenced DNA: TGCGCCAGCACCTCGGACCCTAGCGGGGGGAATGAGCAGTTCTTC. It specifies CASTSDPSGGNEQFF.